This T cell receptor beta chain was obtained from a study of cytomegalovirus exposure and HLA in healthy donors. Study-level information: Early release data held 85 million or so unique TCRs from HLA-typed donors.

With regard to this clone: No antigen is known for it.

V lost 6 bases and J lost 2, with 13 bases in between. Germline V gene data show CDR1 as KGHSH and CDR2 as LQKENI. The CDR3 length is 14 residues. The PCR used 60 Vbeta and 13 Jbeta primers. In the study's own analysis: A follow-up analysis tallied tens of millions of unique TCR beta chains, roughly 11 million shared. Data came from immunoSEQ multiplex PCR; TCRdb stores just in-frame clones and leaves some out. D and trimming were read from the DNA, whereas the V and J calls and clone size are those reported in that table. The data hold about 180,000 clones, with around 79% observed a single time. Broader study findings: In a later analysis, HLA-associated beta chains showed higher expansion and lower generation probabilities than comparable chains.

Sequencing was done on a sample of PBMCs. The sequence came from a woman between 40 and 50 years old in good health and CMV-seronegative. This chain uses TRBV18 with TRBJ1-2, with D possibly TRBD1 on 5 matching bases. DNA for the CDR3: TGTGCCAGCTCCGGGAGGGGTGACAACTATGGCTACACCTTC. This codes for CASSGRGDNYGYTF.